The source of this T cell receptor (beta chain) is a study of blood T cell repertoires in COVID-19. This clone is a singleton in its sample. Trimming took off 8 bases at V and 0 bases at J, with 10 bases between the two ends. The CDR3 extends over 13 amino acids. Germline-derived CDR1 and CDR2 are MNHEY and SMNVEV (reference sequence). The method was immunoSEQ multiplex PCR; TCRdb's version includes in-frame clones alone and lacks a portion of them. The sample has some 400,000 clones, approximately 90% seen once. Up to 2 weeks before entering the study, exposed participants had met a COVID-19 case. The rearrangement uses TRBV27 and TRBJ1-1, with D unresolved. The sequence derives from a middle-aged woman who had been exposed to COVID-19. Sequenced input: PBMCs or T cells enriched from blood (not recorded which). The CDR3 DNA reads as TGTGCCAGCGCCCTCGGGGTGAACACTGAAGCTTTCTTT. Protein: CASALGVNTEAFF.